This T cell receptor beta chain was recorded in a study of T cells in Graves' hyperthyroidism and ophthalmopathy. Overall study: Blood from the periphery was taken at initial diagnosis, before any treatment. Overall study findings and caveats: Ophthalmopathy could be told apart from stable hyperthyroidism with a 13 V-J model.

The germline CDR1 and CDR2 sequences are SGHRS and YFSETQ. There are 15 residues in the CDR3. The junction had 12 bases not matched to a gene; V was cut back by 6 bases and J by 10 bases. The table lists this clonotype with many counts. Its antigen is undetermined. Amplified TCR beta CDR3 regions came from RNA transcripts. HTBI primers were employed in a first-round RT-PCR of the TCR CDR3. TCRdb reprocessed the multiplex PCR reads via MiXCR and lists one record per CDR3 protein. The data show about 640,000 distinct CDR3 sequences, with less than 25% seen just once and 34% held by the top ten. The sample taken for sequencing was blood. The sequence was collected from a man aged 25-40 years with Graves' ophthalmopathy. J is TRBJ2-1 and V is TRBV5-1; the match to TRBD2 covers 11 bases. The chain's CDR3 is CASTQLAGAYFEQFF. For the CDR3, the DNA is TGCGCCAGCACCCAACTAGCGGGAGCATACTTCGAGCAGTTCTTC.